Sequencing of this T cell receptor (beta chain) was carried out in a study of CD8 T cells in ankylosing spondylitis. Study-level results: Past studies reported some motif variants in reactive arthritis synovial fluid and blood.

Between the trimmed V and J ends, which lost 7 bases and 2 bases, there was a span of 8 bases. The CDR3 has 12 residues. Germline loops: CDR1 MNHEY, CDR2 SMNVEV (reference sequence). TCRdb independently ran MiXCR on the 5' RACE reads; one entry per CDR3 protein. The data hold 190,000 or so distinct CDR3 sequences, with about 13% observed a single time. In regard to this clonotype: The target antigen is unknown.

The chain uses TRBV27 and TRBJ1-1; no reliable D call. The sequence was obtained from a male donor with ankylosing spondylitis or in good health (not recorded which). Sequenced material: blood, either unsorted or a sorted T cell fraction (not recorded which). CDR3 amino acids: CASKEHNTEAFF. As DNA, the CDR3 is TGTGCCAGCAAGGAGCATAACACTGAAGCTTTCTTT.